This TCR beta chain was observed in a study of blood T cell repertoires in COVID-19. Turning to the study itself: COVID-19 samples from acute and convalescent phases originated in the United States, Italy and Spain. Sample material is recorded as cDNA or gDNA derived from T cells, B-cell-depleted T cells, or PBMCs.

Data came from immunoSEQ multiplex PCR; TCRdb stores just in-frame clones and leaves some out. The sample yields roughly 160,000 clones, about four fifths seen once. The length of the CDR3 is 17 residues. The germline V gene has CDR1 MNHNY and CDR2 SVGAGI (reference sequence). V was pared by 5 bases and J by 1 base, with 12 bases of the junction left unmatched. Sequenced material: peripheral blood. This receptor was obtained from a man in his sixties or seventies with active or convalescent COVID-19. The genes are TRBV6-6 and TRBJ2-5; TRBD2 aligns across 8 bases. The CDR3 nucleotides are TGTGCCAGCAGTCGCCAACTGGCGGGGGGAGGCCAAGAGACCCAGTACTTC. As protein: CASSRQLAGGGQETQYF.